This T cell receptor beta chain derives from a study of T cell changes during pregnancy in multiple sclerosis. Trimming pared 5 bases from V and 3 bases from J, leaving 17 bases between. Germline V CDR1 and CDR2: SGHVS, FQNEAQ. CDR3 size: 16 residues. TCRdb's table, derived via immunoSEQ multiplex PCR, lists solely in-frame clones and lacks some. The table shows 11,000 or so clones, with about 95% occurring only once. This material consisted of CD4+ T cells from peripheral blood mononuclear cells, taken before pregnancy. The clonotype originates from a female donor with multiple sclerosis, enrolled in a pregnancy study. The rearrangement joins TRBV7-8 to TRBJ1-5; D remains unclear. This CDR3 is CASSNERVAYNQPQHF. The CDR3 DNA reads as TGTGCCAGCAGCAATGAGAGGGTAGCCTACAATCAGCCCCAGCATTTT.